These 30 T cell receptor beta chains were all obtained from the same sample, sequenced in a study of blood T cell repertoires in COVID-19. TCRdb keeps only in-frame clones here, not all; method: immunoSEQ multiplex PCR. The sample holds 45,000 or so clones; about 88% are singletons and the top ten take less than 5.5%. Source material: peripheral blood. Receptors originate from a man aged 40-50 years with active COVID-19.

This clone has a single count. V usage is TRBV6-2 or TRBV6-3 and J usage is TRBJ1-3; TRBD1 is a possible D gene (5 bases). V was cut by 2 bases and J by 3 bases, with 11 bases left in between. This CDR3 is built from 15 residues. CDR1 is MNHEY, CDR2 SVGEGT, per germline. The CDR3: CASSYRQGGGNTIYF. Here the CDR3 DNA reads TGTGCCAGCAGTTACCGTCAGGGAGGTGGAAACACCATATATTTT.

The genes are TRBV11-2 and TRBJ1-4; D gene ambiguous. V was shortened by 2 bases and J by 0 bases, with 10 bases between the two germline ends. Germline CDR1 SGHAT, CDR2 FQNNGV. The CDR3 is 16 residues long. The CDR3 region has the DNA TGTGCCAGCAGCTTAAGAGGGTTCGCAACTAATGAAAAACTGTTTTTT. Translation: CASSLRGFATNEKLFF.

V is TRBV28 and J is TRBJ1-5; D perhaps matches TRBD1 (5 bases). Germline-derived CDR1 and CDR2 are MDHEN and SYDVKM. V was shortened by 3 bases and J by 10 bases, with 22 bases between the two germline ends. CDR3 length: 16 residues. The CDR3 sequence is CASSFPSRGERGPQHF. Here the CDR3 DNA reads TGTGCCAGCAGTTTTCCCTCCAGAGGGGAGCGGGGCCCCCAGCATTTT.

V is TRBV5-1 and J is TRBJ2-7; the D gene is possibly TRBD1 (6 bases). From germline, CDR1 is SGHRS and CDR2 YFSETQ. The CDR3 has 14 residues. V gave up 1 base and J gave up 0 bases, with 8 bases separating them. The CDR3 bases are TGCGCCAGCAGCTTGACAGGGATCTCCTACGAGCAGTACTTC. Translation gives CASSLTGISYEQYF.

This chain uses TRBV28 with TRBJ2-7; possibly TRBD2 for D (5 bases). Trimming cost V 8 bases and J 4 bases, with 9 bases left between them. The CDR3 length is 11 residues. Germline lookup yields CDR1 MDHEN and CDR2 SYDVKM. CDR3 residues: CASREGYEQYF. The CDR3 coding sequence is TGTGCCAGCCGAGAGGGATACGAGCAGTACTTC.

This rearrangement joins TRBV20-1 to TRBJ1-3, with D unresolved. Germline assignment: CDR1 DFQATT and CDR2 SNEGSKA (reference sequence). With 3 bases removed from V and 4 bases from J, the gap between germline ends came to 7 bases. This CDR3 is built from 12 residues. The CDR3 protein is CSASAGGNTIYF. The CDR3 DNA reads TGCAGTGCTAGTGCAGGAGGAAACACCATATATTTT.

The DNA for the CDR3 is TGTGCCTGGAGTGTACGGCGACAAACAGATACGCAGTATTTT. Its protein product is CAWSVRRQTDTQYF. The chain uses TRBV30 and TRBJ2-3, with D uncertain. Per the germline V gene, CDR1 is GTSNPN and CDR2 is SVGIG (reference sequence). The CDR3 runs to 14 residues. V lost 0 bases to trimming and J lost 3 bases, with 10 bases between them.

V gene TRBV3-1 (or the pseudogene TRBV3-2) combines with J gene TRBJ1-6; TRBD1 matches at 7 bases. CDR1 is LGHDT and CDR2 is YNNKEL in the germline V gene (reference sequence). The CDR3 is 14 residues long. The V gene end was trimmed by 4 bases and the J gene end by 8 bases; junction bases not matched to a gene: 5. CDR3 residues: CASSLRGRDSPLHF. The CDR3 region has the DNA TGTGCCAGCAGCCTGAGGGGGCGGGATTCACCCCTCCACTTT.

The chain combines TRBV11-1 with TRBJ1-2; 8 bases match TRBD1. J gave up 5 bases and V 5 bases, and 10 bases lay outside the gene matches. Germline values: CDR1 SGHAT, CDR2 FQDESV (reference sequence). This CDR3 contains 15 residues. The DNA for the CDR3 is TGTGCCAGCAGCCCATACGGACAGGGCTGGTATGGCTACACCTTC. Protein product: CASSPYGQGWYGYTF.

The chain employs TRBV28 and TRBJ2-7; possible D gene TRBD2, 6 bases. The germline V gene encodes CDR1 MDHEN and CDR2 SYDVKM. The CDR3 is 14 amino acids. Trimming pared 3 bases from V and 4 bases from J, leaving 13 bases between. DNA for the CDR3: TGTGCCAGCAGTTTGTGGAGGGGTGGTTACGAGCAGTACTTC. As protein: CASSLWRGGYEQYF.

The chain recombines TRBV5-1 with TRBJ2-2; tentatively, D is TRBD1 (5 bases). Germline V CDR1 and CDR2: SGHRS, YFSETQ. CDR3 length: 16 amino acids. V lost 0 bases and J 3 bases, leaving 12 bases between the germline ends. CDR3 sequence: CASSLEPLGDTGELFF. The CDR3 DNA sequence: TGCGCCAGCAGCTTGGAACCCCTAGGGGACACCGGGGAGCTGTTTTTT. Full variable domain (rest looked up from reference TRBV5-1 and TRBJ2-2): KAGVTQTPRYLIKTRGQQVTLSCSPISGHRSVSWYQQTPGQGLQFLFEYFSETQRNKGNFPGRFSGRQFSNSRSEMNVSTLELGDSALYLCASSLEPLGDTGELFFGEGSRLTVL.

The chain uses TRBV5-1 and TRBJ2-7; D ambiguous. The CDR3 runs to 11 residues. Trimming cost V 4 bases and J 2 bases, with 4 bases left between them. Germline V gene lookup returns CDR1 SGHRS and CDR2 YFSETQ. The CDR3 sequence is CASSAAYEQYF. The CDR3 nucleotides read TGCGCCAGCAGCGCGGCCTACGAGCAGTACTTC.

The CDR3: CASSLRTSTIHEQYF. In nucleotides, the CDR3 is TGTGCCAGCAGCTTGCGGACTAGCACGATCCACGAGCAGTACTTC. This chain links TRBV5-5 with TRBJ2-7; 8 nucleotides match TRBD2. This CDR3 is 15 amino acids long. The germline V gene encodes CDR1 SGHKS and CDR2 YYEKEE (reference sequence). V was clipped by 1 base and J by 5 bases; unmatched bases: 8.

This chain uses TRBV7-6 with TRBJ2-2, with D possibly being TRBD2 (5 bases). Trimming shortened V by 0 bases and J by 6 bases, and 8 bases separated the two germline ends. The germline V gene has CDR1 SGHVS and CDR2 FNYEAQ. The CDR3 has 14 amino acids. As DNA, the CDR3 is TGTGCCAGCAGCTTAGCGGGGAGCGCCGGGGAGCTGTTTTTT. Its translation: CASSLAGSAGELFF.

This chain connects TRBV14 to TRBJ2-7; 12 nucleotides agree with TRBD2. The CDR3 is made up of 15 amino acids. Losses at the gene ends were 5 bases for V and 3 bases for J; bases not matched to a gene: 5. Germline V gene lookup returns CDR1 SGHDN and CDR2 FVKESK. The CDR3 DNA reads as TGTGCCAGCAGCAGGACTAGCGGGAAAGTCTACGAGCAGTACTTC. It codes for CASSRTSGKVYEQYF. The full variable domain, completed using reference TRBV14 and TRBJ2-7, is EAGVTQFPSHSVIEKGQTVTLRCDPISGHDNLYWYRRVMGKEIKFLLHFVKESKQDESGMPNNRFLAERTGGTYSTLKVQPAELEDSGVYFCASSRTSGKVYEQYFGPGTRLTVT.

This clone was detected only once. This chain uses TRBV3-1 (or the pseudogene TRBV3-2) with TRBJ2-5; no clear D gene. V was cut by 4 bases and J by 5 bases, with 8 bases left in between. This CDR3 comprises 12 residues. Germline assignment: CDR1 LGHDT and CDR2 YNNKEL (reference sequence). CDR3 DNA: TGTGCCAGCAGCCCCCCCGGGGAGACCCAGTACTTC. Its protein is CASSPPGETQYF.

The genes are TRBV7-2 and TRBJ2-3, with D possibly matching TRBD2 (6 bases). The ends were cut back, 8 bases at V and 3 bases at J, with 15 bases in the middle. The CDR3 runs 14 residues. Per germline, CDR1 SGHTA and CDR2 FQGNSA. The CDR3 DNA is TGTGCCAGCGCTAGGGCCCGGGGGACAGATACGCAGTATTTT. Its protein is CASARARGTDTQYF.

The gene calls are TRBV5-1 and TRBJ1-3; tentatively, D is TRBD1 (5 bases). V was trimmed by 4 bases and J by 0 bases, leaving 8 bases between them. CDR1 and CDR2 from the germline V gene are SGHRS and YFSETQ. This CDR3 has 14 residues. The CDR3 sequence: CASSSDSSGNTIYF. The CDR3 DNA is TGCGCCAGCAGCAGCGACAGCTCTGGAAACACCATATATTTT.

The J gene is TRBJ2-7, the V gene TRBV11-2, with TRBD1 matching over 7 bases. Unmatched junction bases numbered 6, after V lost 0 bases and J lost 4 bases. The length of the CDR3 is 15 residues. Germline CDR1 reads SGHAT; CDR2 reads FQNNGV. The CDR3 is CASSLEARGTYEQYF. The CDR3 DNA reads as TGTGCCAGCAGCTTAGAGGCCAGGGGGACGTACGAGCAGTACTTC.

The rearrangement uses TRBV15 and TRBJ2-1, with 13 bases that match TRBD2. The CDR3 extends over 18 amino acids. The V gene's germline CDR1 is LNHNV and CDR2 YYDKDF (reference sequence). Germline trimming cut 0 bases from V and 4 bases from J; bases unmatched to any gene: 6. The CDR3: CATSRDPRTSGGYNEQFF. CDR3 bases: TGTGCCACCAGCAGAGATCCCCGGACTAGCGGGGGATACAATGAGCAGTTCTTC.

The genes are TRBV24-1 and TRBJ2-3; 9 bases agree with TRBD2. The germline V gene has CDR1 KGHDR and CDR2 SFDVKD. The V and J ends lost 8 bases and 4 bases, in that order; junction bases with no gene match: 18. This CDR3 contains 18 residues. The CDR3 bases are TGTGCCACCACCCCCCCCACTGGGACTAGCAAAGCGTCAGATACGCAGTATTTT. It yields the protein CATTPPTGTSKASDTQYF.

The chain joins TRBV5-6 to TRBJ2-2; a weak D match, TRBD1 (6 bases). With 0 bases removed from V and 0 bases from J, the gap between germline ends came to 12 bases. Per germline, CDR1 SGHDT and CDR2 YYEEEE. The length of the CDR3 is 17 residues. The CDR3 nucleotides are TGTGCCAGCAGCTTGGGGACAGAAAGAACGAACACCGGGGAGCTGTTTTTT. This sequence encodes CASSLGTERTNTGELFF.

The chain carries TRBV9 and TRBJ2-3; TRBD2 aligns across 9 bases. The CDR3 covers 17 residues. CDR1 SGDLS and CDR2 YYNGEE come from the germline V gene. Trimming removed 3 bases from V and 4 bases from J; junction bases left unmatched: 12. This chain's CDR3 is CASSARLYSGSADTQYF. Written as DNA, the CDR3 is TGTGCCAGCAGCGCCCGTTTATATAGCGGGAGCGCAGATACGCAGTATTTT.

This sequence joins TRBV9 and TRBJ2-3; tentative D call: TRBD2 (5 bases). The CDR3 loop spans 13 amino acids. Trimming pared 2 bases from V and 5 bases from J, leaving 9 bases between. Per the germline V gene, CDR1 is SGDLS and CDR2 is YYNGEE. The CDR3 reads CASSVGGGDTQYF. CDR3 coding DNA: TGTGCCAGCAGCGTTGGAGGTGGAGATACGCAGTATTTT.

The chain recombines TRBV19 with TRBJ2-7; a weak D match, TRBD2 (6 bases). Germline V gene sequence: CDR1 LNHDA, CDR2 SQIVND (reference sequence). The CDR3 length is 11 residues. Trimming left V 10 bases short and J 2 bases short, with 9 bases between. CDR3 in amino acids: CATGLPYEQYF. CDR3 nucleotides: TGTGCCACGGGACTTCCCTACGAGCAGTACTTC.

CDR3 bases: TGTGCCAGCAGCTTGGGGCTAGCGGGAGAAATAGATACGCAGTATTTT. Encoded protein: CASSLGLAGEIDTQYF. The chain recombines TRBV5-5 with TRBJ2-3, with TRBD2 matching 10 bases. Looked up from germline, CDR1 is SGHKS and CDR2 is YYEKEE (reference sequence). This CDR3 comprises 16 residues. The V gene end was trimmed by 0 bases and the J gene end by 5 bases; junction bases not matched to a gene: 6.

The J gene is TRBJ1-3, the V gene TRBV11-3; D is perhaps TRBD1 (6 bases). CDR1 is SGHNT and CDR2 is YENEEA in the germline V gene. The CDR3 runs 13 residues. The V and J ends lost 5 bases and 4 bases respectively, with 9 bases between them. CDR3 nucleotide sequence: TGTGCCAGCAGCACAGGGAGCGGAAACACCATATATTTT. As protein: CASSTGSGNTIYF.

This clone was observed once. The V gene is TRBV18, the J gene TRBJ2-1; TRBD1 is a possible D gene (6 bases). This CDR3 is 20 amino acids long. CDR1 and CDR2 from the germline V gene are KGHSH and LQKENI. V dropped 4 bases and J dropped 0 bases, with 25 bases sitting between them. DNA for the CDR3: TGTGCCAGCTCACTACCGCCAGGGGTGTCCCCAGCGACCTCCTACAATGAGCAGTTCTTC. The encoded protein is CASSLPPGVSPATSYNEQFF.

A word on this clone: The same CDR3 is also encoded by other DNA sequences in this sample. The chain employs TRBV5-6 and TRBJ1-2, with TRBD1 matching 7 bases. CDR3 size: 13 residues. J gave up 7 bases and V 2 bases, and 5 bases lay outside the gene matches. CDR1 SGHDT and CDR2 YYEEEE come from the germline V gene. The CDR3 sequence: CASSFDRARGYTF. The CDR3 DNA reads as TGTGCCAGCAGCTTCGACAGGGCGCGTGGCTACACCTTC.

The rearrangement uses TRBV6-6 and TRBJ1-3; 8 bases map to TRBD1. Germline V gene lookup returns CDR1 MNHNY and CDR2 SVGAGI (reference sequence). The ends lost 6 bases at V and 4 bases at J; junction bases unmatched: 8. CDR3 length: 15 residues. This CDR3 reads CASRGQGAQGNTIYF. CDR3 DNA sequence: TGTGCCAGCAGGGGTCAGGGGGCGCAGGGAAACACCATATATTTT.